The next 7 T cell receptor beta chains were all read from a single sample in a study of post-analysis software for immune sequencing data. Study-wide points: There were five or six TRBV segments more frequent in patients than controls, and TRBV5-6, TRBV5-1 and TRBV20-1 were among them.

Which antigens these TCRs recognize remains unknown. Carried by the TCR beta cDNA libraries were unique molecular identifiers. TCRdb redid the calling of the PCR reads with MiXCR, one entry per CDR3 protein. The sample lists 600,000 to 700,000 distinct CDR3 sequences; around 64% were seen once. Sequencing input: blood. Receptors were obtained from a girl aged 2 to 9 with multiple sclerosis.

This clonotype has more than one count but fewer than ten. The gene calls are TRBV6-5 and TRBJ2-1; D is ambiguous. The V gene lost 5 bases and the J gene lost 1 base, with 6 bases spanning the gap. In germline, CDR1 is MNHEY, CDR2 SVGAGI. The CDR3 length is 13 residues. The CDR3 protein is CASSPQSYNEQFF. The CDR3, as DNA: TGTGCCAGCAGTCCCCAGTCCTACAATGAGCAGTTCTTC.

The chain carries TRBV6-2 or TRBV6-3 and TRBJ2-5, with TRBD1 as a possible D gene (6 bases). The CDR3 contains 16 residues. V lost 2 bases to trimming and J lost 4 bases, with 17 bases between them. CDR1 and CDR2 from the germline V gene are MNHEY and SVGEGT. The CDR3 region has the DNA TGTGCCAGCAGTTACGGGCTGGACAGATCACTAGAGACCCAGTACTTC. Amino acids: CASSYGLDRSLETQYF.

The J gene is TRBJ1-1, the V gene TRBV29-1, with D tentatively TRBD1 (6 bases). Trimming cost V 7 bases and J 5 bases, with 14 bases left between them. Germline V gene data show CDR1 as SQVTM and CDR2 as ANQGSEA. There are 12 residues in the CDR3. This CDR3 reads CSAERGRTEAFF. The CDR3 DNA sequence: TGCAGCGCTGAGCGGGGGCGAACTGAAGCTTTCTTT.

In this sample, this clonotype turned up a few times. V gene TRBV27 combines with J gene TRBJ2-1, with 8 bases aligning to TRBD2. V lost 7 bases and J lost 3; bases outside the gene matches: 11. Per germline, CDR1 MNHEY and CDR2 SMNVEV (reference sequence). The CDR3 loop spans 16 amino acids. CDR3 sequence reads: CASIPAGREGYNEQFF. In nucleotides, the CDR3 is TGTGCCAGCATCCCCGCCGGCCGGGAGGGCTACAATGAGCAGTTCTTC.

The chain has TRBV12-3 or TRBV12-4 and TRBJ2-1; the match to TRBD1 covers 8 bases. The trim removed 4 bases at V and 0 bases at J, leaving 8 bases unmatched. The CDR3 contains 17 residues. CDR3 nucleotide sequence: TGTGCCAGCAGTTCTACAGGGGGGCGCGACTCCTACAATGAGCAGTTCTTC. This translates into CASSSTGGRDSYNEQFF.

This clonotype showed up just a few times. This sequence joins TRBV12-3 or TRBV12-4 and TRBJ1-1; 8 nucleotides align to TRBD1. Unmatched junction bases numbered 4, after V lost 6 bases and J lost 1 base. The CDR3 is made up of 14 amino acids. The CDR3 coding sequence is TGTGCCAGCAGACCCGGGACAGGGAACACTGAAGCTTTCTTT. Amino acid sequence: CASRPGTGNTEAFF.

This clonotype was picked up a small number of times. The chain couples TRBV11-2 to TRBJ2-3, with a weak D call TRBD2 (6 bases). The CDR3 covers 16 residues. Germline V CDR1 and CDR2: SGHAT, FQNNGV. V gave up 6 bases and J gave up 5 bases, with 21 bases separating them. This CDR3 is CASRRIRREGVDTQYF. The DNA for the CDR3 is TGTGCCAGCAGACGGATAAGGCGGGAAGGAGTAGATACGCAGTATTTT.